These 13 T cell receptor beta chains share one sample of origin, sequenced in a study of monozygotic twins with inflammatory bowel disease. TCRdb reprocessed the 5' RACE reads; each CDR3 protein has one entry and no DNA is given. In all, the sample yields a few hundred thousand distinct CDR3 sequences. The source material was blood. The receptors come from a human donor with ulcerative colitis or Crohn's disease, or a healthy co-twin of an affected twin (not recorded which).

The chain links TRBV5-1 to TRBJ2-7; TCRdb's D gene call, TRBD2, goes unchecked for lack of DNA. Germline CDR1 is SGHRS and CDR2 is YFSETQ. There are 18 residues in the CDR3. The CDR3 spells CASSYYTLAPRSSYEQYF.

The CDR3 is CSAPGGPRVAGELFF. The chain recombines TRBV20-1 with TRBJ2-2; TCRdb calls TRBD2, which cannot be checked without DNA. This CDR3 contains 15 residues. CDR1 and CDR2 (germline): DFQATT, SNEGSKA (reference sequence).

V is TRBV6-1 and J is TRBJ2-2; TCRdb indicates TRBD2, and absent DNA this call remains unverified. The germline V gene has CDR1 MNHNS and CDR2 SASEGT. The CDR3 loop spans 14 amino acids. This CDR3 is CASSSGLLSGELFF.

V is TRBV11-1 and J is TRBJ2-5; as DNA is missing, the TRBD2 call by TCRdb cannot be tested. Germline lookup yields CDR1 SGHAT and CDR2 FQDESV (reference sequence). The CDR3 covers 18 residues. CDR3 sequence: CASSSIKRLAGLQETQYF. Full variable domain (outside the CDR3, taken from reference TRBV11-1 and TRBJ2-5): EAEVAQSPRYKITEKSQAVAFWCDPISGHATLYWYRQILGQGPELLVQFQDESVVDDSQLPKDRFSAERLKGVDSTLKIQPAELGDSAMYLCASSSIKRLAGLQETQYFGPGTRLLVL.

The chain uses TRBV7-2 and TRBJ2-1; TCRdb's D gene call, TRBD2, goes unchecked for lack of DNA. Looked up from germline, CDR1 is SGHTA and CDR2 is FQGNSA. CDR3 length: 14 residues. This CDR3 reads CASSSLPRNNEQFF.

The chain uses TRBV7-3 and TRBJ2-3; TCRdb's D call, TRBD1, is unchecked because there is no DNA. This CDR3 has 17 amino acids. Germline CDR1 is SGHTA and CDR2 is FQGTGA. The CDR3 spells CASSLGPPGYDTDTQYF.

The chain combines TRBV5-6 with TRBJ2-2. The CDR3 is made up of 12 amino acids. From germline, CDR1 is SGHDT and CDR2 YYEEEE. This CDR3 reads CASSLQTGELFF. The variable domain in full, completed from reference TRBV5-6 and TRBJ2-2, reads DAGVTQSPTHLIKTRGQQVTLRCSPKSGHDTVSWYQQALGQGPQFIFQYYEEEERQRGNFPDRFSGHQFPNYSSELNVNALLLGDSALYLCASSLQTGELFFGEGSRLTVL.

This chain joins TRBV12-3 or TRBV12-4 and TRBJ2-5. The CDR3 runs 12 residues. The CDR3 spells CASSSDAETQYF.

CDR3 residues: CASSLGGDSYNTGELFF. The chain couples TRBV5-1 to TRBJ2-2; there is no DNA to check the TCRdb D call of TRBD2. This CDR3 is 17 amino acids long. Per germline, CDR1 SGHRS and CDR2 YFSETQ. Full variable domain (remainder filled in from reference TRBV5-1 and TRBJ2-2): KAGVTQTPRYLIKTRGQQVTLSCSPISGHRSVSWYQQTPGQGLQFLFEYFSETQRNKGNFPGRFSGRQFSNSRSEMNVSTLELGDSALYLCASSLGGDSYNTGELFFGEGSRLTVL.

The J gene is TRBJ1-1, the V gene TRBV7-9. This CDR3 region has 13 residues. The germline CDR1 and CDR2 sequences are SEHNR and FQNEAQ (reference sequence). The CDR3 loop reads CASSSSGGGEAFF.

CDR3 sequence: CASSLQQGGYTF. The chain links TRBV12-3 or TRBV12-4 to TRBJ1-2; TCRdb indicates TRBD1, and absent DNA this call remains unverified. The CDR3 has 12 residues.

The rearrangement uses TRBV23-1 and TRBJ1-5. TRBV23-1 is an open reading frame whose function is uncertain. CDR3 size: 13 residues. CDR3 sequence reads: CASSQSRGGPQHF.

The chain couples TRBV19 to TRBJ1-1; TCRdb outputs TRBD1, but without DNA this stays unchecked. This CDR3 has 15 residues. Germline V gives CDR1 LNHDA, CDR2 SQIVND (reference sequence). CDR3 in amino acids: CASSSDRVGNTEAFF.